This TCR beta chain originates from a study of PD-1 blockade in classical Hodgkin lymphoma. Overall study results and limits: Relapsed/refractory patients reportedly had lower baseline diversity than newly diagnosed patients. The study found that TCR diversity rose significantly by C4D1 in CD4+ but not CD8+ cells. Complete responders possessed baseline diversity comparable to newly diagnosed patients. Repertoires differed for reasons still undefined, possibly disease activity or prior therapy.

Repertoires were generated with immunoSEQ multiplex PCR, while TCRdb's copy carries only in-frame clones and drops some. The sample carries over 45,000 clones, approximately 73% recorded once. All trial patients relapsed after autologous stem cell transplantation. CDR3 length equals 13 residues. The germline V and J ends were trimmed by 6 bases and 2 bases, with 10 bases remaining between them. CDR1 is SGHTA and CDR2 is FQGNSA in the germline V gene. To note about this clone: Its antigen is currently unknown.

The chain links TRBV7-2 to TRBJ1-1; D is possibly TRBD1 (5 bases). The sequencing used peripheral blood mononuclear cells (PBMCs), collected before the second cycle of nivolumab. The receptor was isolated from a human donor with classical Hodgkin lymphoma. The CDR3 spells CASRPQGNTEAFF. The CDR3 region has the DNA TGTGCCAGCAGACCCCAGGGTAACACTGAAGCTTTCTTT.